This TCR beta chain originates from a study of blood T cell repertoires in COVID-19. The germline gives CDR1 SGHRS, CDR2 YFSETQ. The ends were cut back, 4 bases at V and 7 bases at J, with 18 bases in the middle. This CDR3 has 15 residues. Sequencing was performed with immunoSEQ multiplex PCR; in TCRdb, only in-frame clones are kept and a portion is missing. The profile covers approximately 300,000 clones, with 90% appearing a single time and approximately 0.98% taken by the ten largest. V and J are TRBV5-1 and TRBJ1-5; D call uncertain. The clonotype originates from a woman aged 40-49 years with COVID-19, enrolled during active disease. The material sequenced was peripheral blood. Here the CDR3 reads CASSLAPPEGQPQHF. In DNA, the CDR3 is TGCGCCAGCAGCCTAGCTCCCCCGGAGGGACAGCCCCAGCATTTT. The whole variable domain, filled in from reference TRBV5-1 and TRBJ1-5, reads KAGVTQTPRYLIKTRGQQVTLSCSPISGHRSVSWYQQTPGQGLQFLFEYFSETQRNKGNFPGRFSGRQFSNSRSEMNVSTLELGDSALYLCASSLAPPEGQPQHFGDGTRLSIL.